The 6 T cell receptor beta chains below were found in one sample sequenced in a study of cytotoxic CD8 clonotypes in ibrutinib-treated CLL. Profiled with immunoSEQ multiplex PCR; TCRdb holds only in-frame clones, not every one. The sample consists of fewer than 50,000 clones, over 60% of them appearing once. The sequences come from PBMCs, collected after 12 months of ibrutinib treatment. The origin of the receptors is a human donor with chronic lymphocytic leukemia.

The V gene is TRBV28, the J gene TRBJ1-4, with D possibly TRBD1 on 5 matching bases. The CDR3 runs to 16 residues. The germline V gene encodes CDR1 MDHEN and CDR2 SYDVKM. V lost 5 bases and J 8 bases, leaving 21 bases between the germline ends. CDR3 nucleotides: TGTGCCAGCAGTAACCGGGGGGTTCCCGTACGAGAAAAACTGTTTTTT. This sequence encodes CASSNRGVPVREKLFF. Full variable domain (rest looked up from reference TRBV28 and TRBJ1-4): DVKVTQSSRYLVKRTGEKVFLECVQDMDHENMFWYRQDPGLGLRLIYFSYDVKMKEKGDIPEGYSVSREKKERFSLILESASTNQTSMYLCASSNRGVPVREKLFFGSGTQLSVL.

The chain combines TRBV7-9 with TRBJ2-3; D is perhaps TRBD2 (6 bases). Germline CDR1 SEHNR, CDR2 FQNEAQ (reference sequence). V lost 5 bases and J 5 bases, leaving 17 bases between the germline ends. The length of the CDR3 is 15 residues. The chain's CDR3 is CASSRRGGAVDTQYF. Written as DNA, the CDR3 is TGTGCCAGCAGCCGGCGGGGCGGGGCGGTAGATACGCAGTATTTT.

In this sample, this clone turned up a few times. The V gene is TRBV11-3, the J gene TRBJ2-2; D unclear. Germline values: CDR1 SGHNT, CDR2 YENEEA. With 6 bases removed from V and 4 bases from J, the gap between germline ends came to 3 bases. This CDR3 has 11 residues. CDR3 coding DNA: TGTGCCAGCAGTAGCACCGGGGAGCTGTTTTTT. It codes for CASSSTGELFF.

The CDR3 loop is CSVRTGTAVGTEAFF. Written as DNA, the CDR3 is TGCAGCGTGAGGACCGGGACCGCGGTTGGCACTGAAGCTTTCTTT. This chain joins TRBV29-1 and TRBJ1-1; D might be TRBD1 (5 bases). The CDR3 is made up of 15 amino acids. Germline V gene lookup returns CDR1 SQVTM and CDR2 ANQGSEA. V lost 6 bases and J lost 4, with 21 bases in between.

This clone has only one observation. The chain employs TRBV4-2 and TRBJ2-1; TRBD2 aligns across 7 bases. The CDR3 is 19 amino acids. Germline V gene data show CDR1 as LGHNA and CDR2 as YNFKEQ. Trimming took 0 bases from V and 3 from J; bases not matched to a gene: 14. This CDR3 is CASSQDRGASGTYYNEQFF. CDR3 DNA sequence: TGTGCCAGCAGCCAAGATCGTGGGGCTAGCGGAACTTACTACAATGAGCAGTTCTTC.

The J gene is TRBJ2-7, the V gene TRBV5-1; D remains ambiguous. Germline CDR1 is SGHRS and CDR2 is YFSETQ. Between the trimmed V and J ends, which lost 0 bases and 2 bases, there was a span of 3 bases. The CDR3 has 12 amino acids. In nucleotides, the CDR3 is TGCGCCAGCAGCTTGGTGCCCTACGAGCAGTACTTC. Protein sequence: CASSLVPYEQYF.